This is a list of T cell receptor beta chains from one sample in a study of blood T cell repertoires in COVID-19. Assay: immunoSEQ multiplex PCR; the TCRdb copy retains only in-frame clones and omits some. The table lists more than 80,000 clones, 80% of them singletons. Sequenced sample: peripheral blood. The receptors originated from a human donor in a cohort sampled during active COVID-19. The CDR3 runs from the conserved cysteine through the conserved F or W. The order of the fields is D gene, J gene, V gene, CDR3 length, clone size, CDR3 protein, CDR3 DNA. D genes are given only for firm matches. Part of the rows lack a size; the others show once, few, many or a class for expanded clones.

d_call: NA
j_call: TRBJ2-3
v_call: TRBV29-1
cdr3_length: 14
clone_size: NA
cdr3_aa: CSVAVGLLTDTQYF
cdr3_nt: TGCAGCGTTGCGGTGGGACTGTTAACAGATACGCAGTATTTT

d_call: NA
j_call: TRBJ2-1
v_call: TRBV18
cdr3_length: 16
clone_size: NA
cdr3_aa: CASSPPRARDYNEQFF
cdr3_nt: TGTGCCAGCTCACCACCGAGGGCTAGGGACTACAATGAGCAGTTCTTC

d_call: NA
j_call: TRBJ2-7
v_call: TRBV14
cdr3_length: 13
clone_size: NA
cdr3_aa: CASSPRTIGEQYF
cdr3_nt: TGTGCCAGCAGCCCCCGCACGATCGGGGAGCAGTACTTC

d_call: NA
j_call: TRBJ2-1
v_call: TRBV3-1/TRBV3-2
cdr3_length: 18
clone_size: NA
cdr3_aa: CASSHGASVFLDGNEQFF
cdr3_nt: TGTGCCAGCAGCCACGGGGCTAGCGTATTCCTTGATGGCAATGAGCAGTTCTTC

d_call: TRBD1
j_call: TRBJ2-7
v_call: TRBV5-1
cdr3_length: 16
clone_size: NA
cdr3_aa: CASRPSLGTGGAEQYF
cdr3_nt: TGCGCCAGCAGGCCCTCCCTTGGGACAGGGGGCGCCGAGCAGTACTTC

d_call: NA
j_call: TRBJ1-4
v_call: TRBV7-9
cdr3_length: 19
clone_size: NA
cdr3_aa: CASSPFWGGVDTTNEKLFF
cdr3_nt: TGTGCCAGCAGCCCCTTCTGGGGGGGGGTAGATACAACTAATGAAAAACTGTTTTTT

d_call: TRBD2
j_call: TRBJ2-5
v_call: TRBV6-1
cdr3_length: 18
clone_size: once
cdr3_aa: CASSEVPGLGGVQETQYF
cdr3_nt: TGTGCCAGCAGTGAAGTCCCGGGACTGGGGGGGGTACAAGAGACCCAGTACTTC

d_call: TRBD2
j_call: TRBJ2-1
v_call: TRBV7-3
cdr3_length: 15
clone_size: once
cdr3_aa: CASSPGGGGRGEQFF
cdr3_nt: TGTGCCAGCAGCCCCGGAGGCGGGGGGCGGGGTGAGCAGTTCTTC

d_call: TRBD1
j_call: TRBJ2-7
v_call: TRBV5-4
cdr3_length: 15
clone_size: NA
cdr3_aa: CAYMPRDRGSYEQYF
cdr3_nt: TGTGCCTATATGCCCCGGGACAGAGGCTCCTACGAGCAGTACTTC

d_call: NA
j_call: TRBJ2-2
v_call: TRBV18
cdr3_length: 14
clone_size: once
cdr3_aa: CASSPSRDTGELFF
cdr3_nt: TGTGCCAGCTCACCAAGTCGGGACACCGGGGAGCTGTTTTTT

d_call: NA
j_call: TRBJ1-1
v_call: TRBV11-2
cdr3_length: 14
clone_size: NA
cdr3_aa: CASSLRRANTEAFF
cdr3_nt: TGTGCCAGCAGCTTACGCAGGGCTAACACTGAAGCTTTCTTT

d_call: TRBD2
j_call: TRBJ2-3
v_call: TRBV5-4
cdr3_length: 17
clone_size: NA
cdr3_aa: CASSLVLSGTRTDTQYF
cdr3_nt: TGTGCCAGCAGCTTGGTTCTGAGCGGGACTCGGACAGATACGCAGTATTTT

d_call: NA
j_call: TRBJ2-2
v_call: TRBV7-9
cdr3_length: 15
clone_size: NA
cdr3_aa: CASALNSIVTGELFF
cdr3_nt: TGTGCCAGCGCCCTAAACAGTATAGTCACCGGGGAGCTGTTTTTT

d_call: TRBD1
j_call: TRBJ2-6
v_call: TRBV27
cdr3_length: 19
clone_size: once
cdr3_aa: CASSSPSGQGLSGANVLTF
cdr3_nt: TGTGCCAGCAGTTCTCCCTCGGGACAGGGCCTCTCTGGGGCCAACGTCCTGACTTTC

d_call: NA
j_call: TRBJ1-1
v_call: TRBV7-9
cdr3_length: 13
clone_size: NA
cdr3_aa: CASSLSHSTEAFF
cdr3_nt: TGTGCCAGCAGCCTTTCCCATAGCACTGAAGCTTTCTTT

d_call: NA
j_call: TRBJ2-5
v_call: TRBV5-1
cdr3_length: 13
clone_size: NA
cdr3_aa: CASSERGRETQYF
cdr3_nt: TGCGCCAGCAGCGAAAGGGGCCGAGAGACCCAGTACTTC